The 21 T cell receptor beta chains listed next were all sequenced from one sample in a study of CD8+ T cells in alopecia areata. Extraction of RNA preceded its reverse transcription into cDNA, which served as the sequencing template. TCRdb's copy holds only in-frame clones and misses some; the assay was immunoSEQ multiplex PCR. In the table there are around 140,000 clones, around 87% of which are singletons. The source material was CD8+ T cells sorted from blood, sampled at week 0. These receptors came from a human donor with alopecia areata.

The CDR3 protein is CASSGRDRGEKLFF. CDR3 nucleotides: TGTGCCAGCAGCGGCCGGGACAGGGGTGAAAAACTGTTTTTT. The V call is TRBV7-9, the J call TRBJ1-4; 10 bases are shared with TRBD1. With 5 bases clipped from V and 7 bases from J, the junction kept 4 bases outside the gene matches. Per the germline V gene, CDR1 is SEHNR and CDR2 is FQNEAQ (reference sequence). The CDR3 is 14 residues long.

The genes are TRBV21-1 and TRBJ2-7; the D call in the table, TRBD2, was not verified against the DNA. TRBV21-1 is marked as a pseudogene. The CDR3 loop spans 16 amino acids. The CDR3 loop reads CASSRRTSGNPYEQYF. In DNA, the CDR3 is TGTGCCAGCAGCCGGCGGACTAGCGGGAACCCCTACGAGCAGTACTTC.

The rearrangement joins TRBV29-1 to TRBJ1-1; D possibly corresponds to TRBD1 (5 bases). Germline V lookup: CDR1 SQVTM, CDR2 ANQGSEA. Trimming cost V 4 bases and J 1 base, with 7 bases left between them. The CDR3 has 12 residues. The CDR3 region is CSVGGRNTEAFF. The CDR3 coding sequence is TGCAGCGTTGGGGGGAGGAACACTGAAGCTTTCTTT.

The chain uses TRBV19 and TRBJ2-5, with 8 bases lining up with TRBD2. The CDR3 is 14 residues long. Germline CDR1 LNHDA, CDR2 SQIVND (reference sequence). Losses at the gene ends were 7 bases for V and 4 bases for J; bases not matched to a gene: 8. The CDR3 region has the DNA TGTGCCAGTAACACCGGGACTAGTCGAGAGACCCAGTACTTC. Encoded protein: CASNTGTSRETQYF.

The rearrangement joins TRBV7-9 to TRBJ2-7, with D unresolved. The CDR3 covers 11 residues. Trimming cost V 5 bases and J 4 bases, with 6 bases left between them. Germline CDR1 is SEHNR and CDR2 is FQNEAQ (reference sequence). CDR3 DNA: TGTGCCAGCAGCCAGAGATACGAGCAGTACTTC. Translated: CASSQRYEQYF. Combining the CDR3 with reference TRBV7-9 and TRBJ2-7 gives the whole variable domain DTGVSQNPRHKITKRGQNVTFRCDPISEHNRLYWYRQTLGQGPEFLTYFQNEAQLEKSRLLSDRFSAERPKGSFSTLEIQRTEQGDSAMYLCASSQRYEQYFGPGTRLTVT.

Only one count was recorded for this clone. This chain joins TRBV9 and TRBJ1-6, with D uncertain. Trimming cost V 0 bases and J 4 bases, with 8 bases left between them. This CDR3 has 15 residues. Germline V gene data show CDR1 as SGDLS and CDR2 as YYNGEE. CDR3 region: CASSVAGDYNSPLHF. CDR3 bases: TGTGCCAGCAGCGTAGCCGGGGATTATAATTCACCCCTCCACTTT.

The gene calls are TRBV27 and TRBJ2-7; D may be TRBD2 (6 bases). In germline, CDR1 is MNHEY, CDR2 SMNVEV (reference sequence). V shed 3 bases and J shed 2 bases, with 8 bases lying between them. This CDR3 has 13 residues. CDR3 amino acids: CASSFGSTYEQYF. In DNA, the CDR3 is TGTGCCAGCAGTTTCGGGAGTACCTACGAGCAGTACTTC.

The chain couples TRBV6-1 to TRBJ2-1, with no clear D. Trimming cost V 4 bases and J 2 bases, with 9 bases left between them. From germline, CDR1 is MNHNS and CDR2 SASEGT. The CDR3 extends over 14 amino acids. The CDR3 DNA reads TGTGCCAGCAGTGTAGGGCTCACCTACAATGAGCAGTTCTTC. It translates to CASSVGLTYNEQFF.

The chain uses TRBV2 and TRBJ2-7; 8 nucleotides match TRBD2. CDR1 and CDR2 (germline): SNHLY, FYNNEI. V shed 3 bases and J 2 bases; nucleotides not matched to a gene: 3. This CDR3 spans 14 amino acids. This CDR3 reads CASSEVAGTYEQYF. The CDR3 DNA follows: TGTGCCAGCAGTGAGGTAGCGGGAACCTACGAGCAGTACTTC.

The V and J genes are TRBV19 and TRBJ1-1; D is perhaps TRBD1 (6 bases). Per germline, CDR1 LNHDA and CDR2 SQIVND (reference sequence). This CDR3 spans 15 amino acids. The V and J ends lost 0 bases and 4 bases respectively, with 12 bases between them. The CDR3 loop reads CASSIETGLGTEAFF. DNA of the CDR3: TGTGCCAGTAGTATAGAAACAGGGTTGGGCACTGAAGCTTTCTTT.

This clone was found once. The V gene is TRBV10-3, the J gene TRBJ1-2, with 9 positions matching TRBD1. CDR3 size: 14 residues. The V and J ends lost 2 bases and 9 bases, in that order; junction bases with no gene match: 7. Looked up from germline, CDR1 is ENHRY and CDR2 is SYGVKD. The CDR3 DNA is TGTGCCATCAGTGAGGGGACAGGGCAAGGGAGCTACACCTTC. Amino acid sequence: CAISEGTGQGSYTF.

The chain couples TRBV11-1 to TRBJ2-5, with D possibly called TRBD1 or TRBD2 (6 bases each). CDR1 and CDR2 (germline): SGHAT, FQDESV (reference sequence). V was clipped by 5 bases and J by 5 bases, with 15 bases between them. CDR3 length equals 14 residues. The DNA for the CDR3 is TGTGCCAGCAGCCTTACTGGGGGGCTGGAGACCCAGTACTTC. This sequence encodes CASSLTGGLETQYF. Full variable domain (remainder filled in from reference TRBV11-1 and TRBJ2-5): EAEVAQSPRYKITEKSQAVAFWCDPISGHATLYWYRQILGQGPELLVQFQDESVVDDSQLPKDRFSAERLKGVDSTLKIQPAELGDSAMYLCASSLTGGLETQYFGPGTRLLVL.

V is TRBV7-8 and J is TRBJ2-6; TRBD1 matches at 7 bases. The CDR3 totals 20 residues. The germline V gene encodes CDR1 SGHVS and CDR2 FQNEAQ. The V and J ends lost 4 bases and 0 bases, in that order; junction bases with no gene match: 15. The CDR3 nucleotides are TGTGCCAGCAGCTCCACGGTAGGACTGGGACAGCTCTCTGGGGCCAACGTCCTGACTTTC. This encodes CASSSTVGLGQLSGANVLTF. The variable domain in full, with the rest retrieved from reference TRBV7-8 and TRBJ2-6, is GAGVSQSPRYKVAKRGQDVALRCDPISGHVSLFWYQQALGQGPEFLTYFQNEAQLDKSGLPSDRFFAERPEGSVSTLKIQRTQQEDSAVYLCASSSTVGLGQLSGANVLTFGAGSRLTVL.

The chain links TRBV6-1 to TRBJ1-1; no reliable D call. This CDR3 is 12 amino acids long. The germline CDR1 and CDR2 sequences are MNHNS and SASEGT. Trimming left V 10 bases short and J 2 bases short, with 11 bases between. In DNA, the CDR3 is TGTGCCACCGGGATAGTTAACACTGAAGCTTTCTTT. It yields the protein CATGIVNTEAFF.

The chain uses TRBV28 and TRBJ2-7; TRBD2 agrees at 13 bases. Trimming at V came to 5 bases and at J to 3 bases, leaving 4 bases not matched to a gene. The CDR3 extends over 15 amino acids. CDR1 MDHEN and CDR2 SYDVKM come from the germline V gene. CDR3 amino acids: CASSDRTSGSYEQYF. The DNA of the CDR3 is TGTGCCAGCAGTGACCGGACTAGCGGGAGCTACGAGCAGTACTTC. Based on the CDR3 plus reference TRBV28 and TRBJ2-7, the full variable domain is DVKVTQSSRYLVKRTGEKVFLECVQDMDHENMFWYRQDPGLGLRLIYFSYDVKMKEKGDIPEGYSVSREKKERFSLILESASTNQTSMYLCASSDRTSGSYEQYFGPGTRLTVT.

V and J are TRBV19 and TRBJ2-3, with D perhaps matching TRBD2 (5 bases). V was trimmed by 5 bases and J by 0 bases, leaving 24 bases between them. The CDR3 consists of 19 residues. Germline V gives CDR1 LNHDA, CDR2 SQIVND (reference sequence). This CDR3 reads CASSRPRGLMWTSTDTQYF. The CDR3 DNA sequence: TGTGCCAGTAGTCGGCCCCGAGGACTGATGTGGACTAGCACAGATACGCAGTATTTT.

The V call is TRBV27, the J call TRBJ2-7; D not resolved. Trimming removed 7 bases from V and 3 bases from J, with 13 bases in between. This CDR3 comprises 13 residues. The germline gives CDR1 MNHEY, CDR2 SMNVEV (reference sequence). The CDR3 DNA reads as TGTGCCAGCACCGCGCGGTCAGGCTACGAGCAGTACTTC. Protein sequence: CASTARSGYEQYF.

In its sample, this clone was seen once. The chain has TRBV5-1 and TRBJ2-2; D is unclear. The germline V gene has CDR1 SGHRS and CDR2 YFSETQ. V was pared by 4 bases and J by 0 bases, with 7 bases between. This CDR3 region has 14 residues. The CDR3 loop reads CASSDGSNTGELFF. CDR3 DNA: TGCGCCAGCAGCGATGGGTCGAACACCGGGGAGCTGTTTTTT.

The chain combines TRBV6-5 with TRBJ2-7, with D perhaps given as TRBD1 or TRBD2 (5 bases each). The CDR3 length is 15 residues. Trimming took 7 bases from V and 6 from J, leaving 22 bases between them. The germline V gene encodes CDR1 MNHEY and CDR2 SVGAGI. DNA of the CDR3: TGTGCCAGCAAGTGGTCGCGAGACAGCGGAATCGAGCAGTACTTC. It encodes CASKWSRDSGIEQYF.

The CDR3 is CASLLQGRVTEAFF. The CDR3 nucleotides read TGTGCCAGCCTTTTACAGGGGAGGGTCACTGAAGCTTTCTTT. The rearrangement joins TRBV6-6 to TRBJ1-1, with 7 nucleotides matching TRBD1. The CDR3 sequence is 14 residues long. CDR1 is MNHNY and CDR2 is SVGAGI in the germline V gene (reference sequence). V was clipped by 8 bases and J by 4 bases; unmatched bases: 10.

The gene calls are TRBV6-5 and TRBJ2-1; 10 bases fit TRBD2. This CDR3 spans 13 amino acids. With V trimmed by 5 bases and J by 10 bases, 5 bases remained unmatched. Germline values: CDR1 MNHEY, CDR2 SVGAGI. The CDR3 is CASSAGLASEQFF. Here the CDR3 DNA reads TGTGCCAGCAGTGCGGGACTAGCGAGCGAGCAGTTCTTC.